This T cell receptor (beta chain) came from a study of blood T cell repertoires in COVID-19. As for the study in general: Samples came from the United States, Italy and Spain, spanning acute and convalescent COVID-19. The analysed material was cDNA or gDNA that came from T cells, B-cell-depleted T cells, or PBMCs.

As originally analysed: Reference gene primers were amplified, and this amplification served to estimate nucleated cell counts. Produced via immunoSEQ multiplex PCR; TCRdb's table is partial and in-frame only. V and J calls and clone size are those listed in that table; D and trimming were worked out from the DNA. Of 170,000 or so clones listed, more than 85% were seen once; the top ten hold approximately 0.56%. The length of the CDR3 is 14 residues. The germline V gene encodes CDR1 LNHDA and CDR2 SQIVND (reference sequence). With V trimmed by 4 bases and J by 7 bases, 7 bases remained unmatched. The TCR was taken from a man aged 50-59 years with acute or convalescent COVID-19. The rearrangement uses TRBV19 and TRBJ2-1; TRBD2 matches 7 bases. Material for sequencing was peripheral blood. In DNA form, the CDR3 reads TGTGCCAGTAGTAGGGCGGGAGCTAGAAATGAGCAGTTCTTC. It yields the protein CASSRAGARNEQFF.